Shown below are 18 T cell receptor beta chains from a single sample sequenced in a study of shared clonotypes between healthy human individuals. The method was immunoSEQ multiplex PCR; TCRdb's version includes in-frame clones alone and lacks a portion of them. The table records 2.3 million or so clones, 85% to 95% of them present only once. Input material: naive CD4+ T cells from PBMCs. Subset meaning: CD45RA+ positively selected. The receptors here all came from a man aged 18-30 years in good health. Some clones in this sample may be carry-over from other donors' samples.

This chain connects TRBV5-1 to TRBJ1-4, with 8 bases aligning to TRBD1. The germline V gene has CDR1 SGHRS and CDR2 YFSETQ. This CDR3 comprises 15 residues. Trimming cost V 5 bases and J 3 bases; bases outside gene matches: 6. The CDR3 region has the DNA TGCGCCAGCAGTTTCGCAGGGGGCCCTAATGAAAAACTGTTTTTT. This gives the protein CASSFAGGPNEKLFF.

V gene TRBV15 combines with J gene TRBJ2-5; 11 nucleotides align to TRBD2. The CDR3 has 17 residues. V trimming: 4 bases; J trimming: 2 bases; junction bases outside the gene matches: 9. Germline lookup yields CDR1 LNHNV and CDR2 YYDKDF (reference sequence). CDR3 in DNA: TGTGCCACCAGCACGGTAGCGGGAGGGCCAGGGCAAGAGACCCAGTACTTC. Amino acids: CATSTVAGGPGQETQYF.

The chain is built from TRBV9 and TRBJ1-2, with a weak D call TRBD1 (5 bases). Trimming cost V 4 bases and J 4 bases, with 20 bases left between them. The V gene's germline CDR1 is SGDLS and CDR2 YYNGEE. This CDR3 comprises 16 residues. The CDR3: CASSPSESRVVYGYTF. DNA of the CDR3: TGTGCCAGCAGCCCCTCAGAGTCCAGGGTGGTCTATGGCTACACCTTC.

This chain joins TRBV10-3 and TRBJ1-3; no clear D gene. CDR1 is ENHRY, CDR2 SYGVKD, per germline. Trimming removed 6 bases at V and 0 bases at J, with 9 bases between. CDR3 length: 14 residues. The CDR3 protein is CAISLEHSGNTIYF. CDR3 DNA sequence: TGTGCCATCAGCCTTGAACACTCTGGAAACACCATATATTTT.

The J gene is TRBJ2-3, the V gene TRBV5-1; no clear D. Trimming stripped 4 bases from V and 10 bases from J, with 16 bases between. Germline CDR1 SGHRS, CDR2 YFSETQ. This CDR3 contains 13 residues. The CDR3 bases are TGCGCCAGCAGCGTGGACGTGACCGGGCCGCAGTATTTT. Amino acid sequence: CASSVDVTGPQYF.

The chain has TRBV7-9 and TRBJ2-2; a weak D match, TRBD2 (5 bases). V shed 7 bases and J shed 5 bases, with 20 bases lying between them. The CDR3 spans 16 residues. Germline CDR1 and CDR2: SEHNR and FQNEAQ (reference sequence). This chain's CDR3 is CASTESSLRMTGELFF. CDR3 in DNA: TGTGCCAGCACGGAATCTAGCCTACGAATGACCGGGGAGCTGTTTTTT.

This sequence joins TRBV2 and TRBJ1-1; unclear D gene. V gave up 3 bases and J gave up 6 bases, with 14 bases separating them. CDR1 is SNHLY, CDR2 FYNNEI, per germline. This CDR3 has 14 amino acids. The CDR3 DNA sequence: TGTGCCAGCAGTGAGTCGAGCGGGCGCTCTGAAGCTTTCTTT. Translating it yields CASSESSGRSEAFF. Filled out from reference TRBV2 and TRBJ1-1, the complete variable domain reads EPEVTQTPSHQVTQMGQEVILRCVPISNHLYFYWYRQILGQKVEFLVSFYNNEISEKSEIFDDQFSVERPDGSNFTLKIRSTKLEDSAMYFCASSESSGRSEAFFGQGTRLTVV.

The rearrangement joins TRBV28 to TRBJ1-5; D not resolved. The CDR3 is made up of 14 amino acids. The V end was cut by 2 bases, the J end by 5 bases, with 10 bases between. Per the germline V gene, CDR1 is MDHEN and CDR2 is SYDVKM. CDR3 in DNA: TGTGCCAGCAGTTTAGGAGGGCAGGATCAGCCCCAGCATTTT. Protein product: CASSLGGQDQPQHF.

The V and J genes are TRBV6-4 and TRBJ1-2, with D perhaps matching TRBD1 (6 bases). Per the germline V gene, CDR1 is MRHNA and CDR2 is SNTAGT. V lost 2 bases to trimming and J lost 7 bases, with 11 bases between them. This CDR3 is 13 amino acids long. CDR3 sequence: CASSDNRGFGYTF. The CDR3 bases are TGTGCCAGCAGTGACAATAGGGGGTTTGGCTACACCTTC.

The chain carries TRBV5-1 and TRBJ1-2; the D gene is possibly TRBD1 (5 bases). There are 15 residues in the CDR3. Germline lookup yields CDR1 SGHRS and CDR2 YFSETQ. V gave up 6 bases and J gave up 0 bases, with 15 bases separating them. The CDR3 DNA reads as TGCGCCAGCACCGTTGGGGACGGTACTAACTATGGCTACACCTTC. Translation: CASTVGDGTNYGYTF.

In its sample, this clone was seen once. This chain connects TRBV19 to TRBJ2-7, with D perhaps matching TRBD1 (6 bases). Germline V lookup: CDR1 LNHDA, CDR2 SQIVND (reference sequence). The CDR3 sequence is 15 residues long. V lost 5 bases and J 2 bases, leaving 16 bases between the germline ends. CDR3 nucleotide sequence: TGTGCCAGTAGTTACACCCGGGACACCCCCTACGAGCAGTACTTC. It codes for CASSYTRDTPYEQYF.

The V call is TRBV4-1, the J call TRBJ2-1; TRBD2 is a possible D gene (5 bases). This CDR3 spans 16 amino acids. Germline lookup yields CDR1 MGHRA and CDR2 YSYEKL. Trimming removed 1 base from V and 4 bases from J, with 14 bases in between. The CDR3 DNA is TGCGCCAGCAGCCAAGGTAGAGGGCTCAAGTACAATGAGCAGTTCTTC. This translates into CASSQGRGLKYNEQFF.

This sequence joins TRBV9 and TRBJ1-2; no clear D. The CDR3 extends over 15 amino acids. V was shortened by 0 bases and J by 6 bases, with 15 bases between the two germline ends. Per the germline V gene, CDR1 is SGDLS and CDR2 is YYNGEE. In DNA form, the CDR3 reads TGTGCCAGCAGCGTAGACGGCTCCCCGGAGGATGGCTACACCTTC. Its protein product is CASSVDGSPEDGYTF.

This clone was found a few times. The chain joins TRBV4-2 to TRBJ1-2; 7 nucleotides align to TRBD1. CDR1 and CDR2 (germline): LGHNA, YNFKEQ. The CDR3 loop spans 17 amino acids. The J segment lost 0 bases and the V segment lost 0 bases, leaving 7 bases of the junction unmatched. The CDR3 spells CASSQDRSTGTNYGYTF. The DNA of the CDR3 is TGTGCCAGCAGCCAAGATCGTTCGACAGGGACTAACTATGGCTACACCTTC.

Here the CDR3 reads CASSPRLGATEQYF. In nucleotides, the CDR3 is TGTGCCAGCAGCCCCCGCCTGGGGGCGACTGAGCAGTACTTC. V gene TRBV5-6 combines with J gene TRBJ2-7, with D possibly matching TRBD1 (6 bases). The length of the CDR3 is 14 residues. The germline gives CDR1 SGHDT, CDR2 YYEEEE. V was clipped by 4 bases and J by 7 bases, with 18 bases between them.

This clone occurred once. The CDR3 nucleotides read TGTGCCAGCAGCCCGAGAGCGGGAGGGTCTACCGGGGAGCTGTTTTTT. Its protein product is CASSPRAGGSTGELFF. This chain joins TRBV5-4 and TRBJ2-2, with 10 bases aligning to TRBD2. Unmatched junction bases numbered 8, after V lost 4 bases and J lost 5 bases. Germline assignment: CDR1 SGHNT and CDR2 YYREEE (reference sequence). The CDR3 runs 16 residues.

This clone was seen once. The chain employs TRBV11-1 and TRBJ2-3; TRBD1 aligns across 7 bases. The germline gives CDR1 SGHAT, CDR2 FQDESV (reference sequence). This CDR3 spans 14 amino acids. The J segment lost 2 bases and the V segment lost 5 bases, leaving 4 bases of the junction unmatched. DNA of the CDR3: TGTGCCAGCAGCGGACAGGCCTACACAGATACGCAGTATTTT. Translation gives CASSGQAYTDTQYF. Together with reference TRBV11-1 and TRBJ2-3, the CDR3 gives the full variable domain: EAEVAQSPRYKITEKSQAVAFWCDPISGHATLYWYRQILGQGPELLVQFQDESVVDDSQLPKDRFSAERLKGVDSTLKIQPAELGDSAMYLCASSGQAYTDTQYFGPGTRLTVL.

The chain has TRBV2 and TRBJ1-2; D gene uncertain. There are 15 residues in the CDR3. V gave up 7 bases and J gave up 4 bases, with 19 bases separating them. Germline V CDR1 and CDR2: SNHLY, FYNNEI. CDR3 in DNA: TGTGCCAGCAACCTAAGCCCAAACGAAGGCTATGGCTACACCTTC. Its translation is CASNLSPNEGYGYTF.